This TCR beta chain was found in a study of T cell responses to AZD1222 COVID-19 vaccine. General observations from the study: Most donors were white British, females outnumbered males, and clonal diversity was possibly underestimated. Unmutated variant regions are reportedly targeted by nearly half of spike-specific TCRs.

Using immunoSEQ multiplex PCR, the repertoire was profiled, and TCRdb retains in-frame clones only, with some absent. Here the sample spans roughly 190,000 clones, about nine tenths being singletons. Regarding this clone: Its antigen remains unknown. At one end, the junction sequence differs from germline, possibly due to a read error. The sample carries other DNA sequences with the same CDR3.

The TCR was taken from an adult who received the AZD1222 COVID-19 vaccine. The specimen was peripheral blood, collected 28 days after the second AZD1222 dose.

The CDR3 sequence is CASSLSHGFVSYNEQFF. The CDR3 region has the DNA TGTGCCAGCAGTTTATCTCACGGGTTCGTCTCCTATAATGAGCAGTTCTTC. V usage is TRBV27 and J usage is TRBJ2-1; D is undetermined. Germline lookup yields CDR1 MNHEY and CDR2 SMNVEV (reference sequence). The CDR3 is 17 residues long.